This T cell receptor (beta chain) comes out of a study of T cell responses to AZD1222 COVID-19 vaccine. TCRdb's copy holds only in-frame clones and misses some; the assay was immunoSEQ multiplex PCR. The sample shows under 150,000 clones, approximately 90% of them seen only once. General study points: It was only after the peak T cell response that any repertoires were sampled.

With respect to this clone: Its antigen is unidentified.

The CDR3 sequence is 15 residues long. V lost 3 bases and J lost 1; bases outside the gene matches: 3. Per germline, CDR1 LNHDA and CDR2 SQIVND (reference sequence). J is TRBJ2-7 and V is TRBV19; TRBD2 aligns across 10 bases. The origin of this receptor is an adult in good health. This specimen was peripheral blood, taken on day 0 of AZD1222 vaccination. The CDR3 DNA follows: TGTGCCAGTAGTATGTCACTAGCGGGGTCCTACGAGCAGTACTTC. It yields the protein CASSMSLAGSYEQYF.